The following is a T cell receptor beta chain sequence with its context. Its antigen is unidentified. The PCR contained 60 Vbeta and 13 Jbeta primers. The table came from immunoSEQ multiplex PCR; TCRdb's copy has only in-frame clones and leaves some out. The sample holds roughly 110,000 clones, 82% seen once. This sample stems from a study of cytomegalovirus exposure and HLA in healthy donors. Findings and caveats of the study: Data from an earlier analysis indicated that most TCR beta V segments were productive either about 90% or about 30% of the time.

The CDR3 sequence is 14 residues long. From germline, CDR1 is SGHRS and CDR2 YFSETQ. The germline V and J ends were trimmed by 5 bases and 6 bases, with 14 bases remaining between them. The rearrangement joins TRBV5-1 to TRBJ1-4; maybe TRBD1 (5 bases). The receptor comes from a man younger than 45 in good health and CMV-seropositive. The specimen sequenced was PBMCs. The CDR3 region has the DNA TGCGCCAGCAGTTCCGACAGTACAGATGAAAAACTGTTTTTT. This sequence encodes CASSSDSTDEKLFF. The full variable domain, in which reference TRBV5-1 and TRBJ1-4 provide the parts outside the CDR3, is KAGVTQTPRYLIKTRGQQVTLSCSPISGHRSVSWYQQTPGQGLQFLFEYFSETQRNKGNFPGRFSGRQFSNSRSEMNVSTLELGDSALYLCASSSDSTDEKLFFGSGTQLSVL.